Listed below are T cell receptor beta chains from one sample, sequenced in a study of blood T cell repertoires in COVID-19. Libraries were prepared by immunoSEQ multiplex PCR; TCRdb keeps only in-frame clonotypes and omits some of them. The sample includes around 240,000 clones, roughly 85% seen only once; the top ten take around 1%. Sequencing used peripheral blood. Receptors originate from a man between 40 and 49 years old with acute or convalescent COVID-19. CDR3s include the opening cysteine and the closing phenylalanine or tryptophan. A D gene is named only where the DNA matches it firmly. Clone size is stated in some rows and not others, as once, few, many or a class when expanded.

D gene	V gene	clone size	J gene	CDR3 length	CDR3 protein	CDR3 DNA
TRBD2	TRBV6-2/TRBV6-3	NA	TRBJ2-3	16	CASSYSTSGNTDTQYF	TGTGCCAGCAGTTACTCCACTAGCGGGAACACAGATACGCAGTATTTT
TRBD2	TRBV3-1/TRBV3-2	NA	TRBJ2-1	16	CASSHRGTSGANEQFF	TGTGCCAGCAGCCATCGCGGGACTAGCGGAGCTAATGAGCAGTTCTTC
NA	TRBV5-4	NA	TRBJ1-1	16	CASSFGMAGMNTEAFF	TGTGCCAGCAGCTTTGGTATGGCGGGTATGAACACTGAAGCTTTCTTT
NA	TRBV11-1	NA	TRBJ1-1	15	CASIKTNGGGTEAFF	TGTGCCAGCATCAAGACAAATGGGGGCGGCACTGAAGCTTTCTTT
NA	TRBV19	once	TRBJ1-1	18	CASSIQRVGEASITEAFF	TGTGCCAGTAGTATCCAACGGGTGGGGGAGGCGAGCATCACTGAAGCTTTCTTT
TRBD1	TRBV19	NA	TRBJ1-3	14	CASIGTGVGNTIYF	TGTGCCAGTATTGGGACAGGGGTTGGAAACACCATATATTTT
NA	TRBV11-2	NA	TRBJ1-1	15	CASSPGGNLHTEAFF	TGTGCCAGCAGCCCAGGTGGTAACTTGCATACTGAAGCTTTCTTT
TRBD1	TRBV18	NA	TRBJ1-5	14	CASSLGTGKQPQHF	TGTGCCAGCTCACTCGGGACAGGGAAACAGCCCCAGCATTTT
NA	TRBV28	NA	TRBJ1-1	16	CASSFSPAGKNTEAFF	TGTGCCAGCAGTTTCTCCCCCGCAGGGAAGAACACTGAAGCTTTCTTT
NA	TRBV3-1/TRBV3-2	NA	TRBJ2-7	16	CASSQGTAGLLGEQYF	TGTGCCAGCAGCCAAGGTACGGCAGGGCTACTGGGGGAGCAGTACTTC
NA	TRBV29-1	NA	TRBJ1-6	15	CSVALSSSYNSPLHF	TGCAGCGTCGCCCTTTCGAGCTCCTATAATTCACCCCTCCACTTT
TRBD1	TRBV20-1	NA	TRBJ1-2	13	CSASEEGAYGYTF	TGCAGTGCTAGTGAAGAGGGGGCTTATGGCTACACCTTC
NA	TRBV13	NA	TRBJ1-3	14	CASSLSGSGNTIYF	TGTGCCAGCAGCTTATCAGGGTCCGGAAACACCATATATTTT
NA	TRBV27	few	TRBJ2-5	16	CASSLLGKGEQETQYF	TGTGCCAGCAGTTTATTAGGGAAGGGGGAACAAGAGACCCAGTACTTC
NA	TRBV5-5	NA	TRBJ1-2	15	CASSLELGARYGYTF	TGTGCCAGCAGCTTGGAACTGGGGGCGCGGTATGGCTACACCTTC
NA	TRBV12-3/TRBV12-4	NA	TRBJ1-1	13	CASSLFPGEEAFF	TGTGCCAGCAGTTTATTTCCAGGGGAAGAAGCTTTCTTT
NA	TRBV6-1	NA	TRBJ1-1	16	CASSEVWQGPGTEAFF	TGTGCCAGCAGTGAGGTATGGCAGGGGCCTGGAACTGAAGCTTTCTTT
NA	TRBV2	NA	TRBJ2-7	11	CASSRYDEQYF	TGTGCCAGCAGCCGGTACGACGAGCAGTACTTC
TRBD2	TRBV7-6	NA	TRBJ2-1	19	CASSSATTAGGFSYNEQFF	TGTGCCAGCAGCTCCGCAACCACAGCGGGGGGGTTTTCCTACAATGAGCAGTTCTTC
TRBD1	TRBV11-1	NA	TRBJ1-2	14	CASSLGQGAQGYTF	TGTGCCAGCAGCTTAGGACAGGGCGCTCAAGGCTACACCTTC
NA	TRBV7-9	NA	TRBJ1-2	18	CASSLNSVRGEFMDGYTF	TGTGCCAGCAGCTTAAATTCAGTACGGGGAGAATTTATGGATGGCTACACCTTC
NA	TRBV2	NA	TRBJ1-1	15	CASSEVSDLNTEAFF	TGTGCCAGCAGTGAAGTTAGCGATTTGAACACTGAAGCTTTCTTT